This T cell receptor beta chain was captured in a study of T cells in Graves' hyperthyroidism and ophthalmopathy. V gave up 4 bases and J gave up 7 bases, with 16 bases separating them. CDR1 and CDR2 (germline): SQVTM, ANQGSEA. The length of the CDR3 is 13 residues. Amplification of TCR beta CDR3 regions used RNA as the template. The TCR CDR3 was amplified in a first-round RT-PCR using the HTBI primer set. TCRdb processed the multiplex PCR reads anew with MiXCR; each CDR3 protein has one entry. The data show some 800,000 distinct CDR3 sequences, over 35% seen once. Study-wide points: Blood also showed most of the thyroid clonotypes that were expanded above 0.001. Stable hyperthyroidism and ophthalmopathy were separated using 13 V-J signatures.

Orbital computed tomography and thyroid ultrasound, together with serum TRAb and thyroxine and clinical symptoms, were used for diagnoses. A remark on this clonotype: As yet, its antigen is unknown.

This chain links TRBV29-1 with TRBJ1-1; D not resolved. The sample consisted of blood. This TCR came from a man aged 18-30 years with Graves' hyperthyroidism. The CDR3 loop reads CSVGMGRTNEAFF. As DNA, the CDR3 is TGCAGCGTTGGTATGGGCAGAACTAATGAAGCTTTCTTT.